Sequencing of this T cell receptor beta chain was carried out in a study of tumor-infiltrating lymphocytes in localized non-small cell lung cancer. Study as a whole: Several tumor histologies, both smoking statuses, and some post-neoadjuvant chemotherapy samples were included.

Germline assignment: CDR1 LNHDA and CDR2 SQIVND (reference sequence). The CDR3 loop spans 14 amino acids. The junction had 7 bases not matched to a gene; V was cut back by 7 bases and J by 6 bases. Worth noting for this clone: Antigen: not known.

TCRdb's table, derived via immunoSEQ multiplex PCR, lists solely in-frame clones and lacks some. The table includes about 7,500 clones, 55% to 70% detected once. General observations from the study: TCRbeta sequencing showed higher T cell infiltration in tumors than uninvolved lung. TCR sequencing covered a subset of patients with enough tissue.

This chain connects TRBV19 to TRBJ2-2; TRBD1 aligns across 8 bases. The sequenced sample was uninvolved lung tissue not adjacent to the tumor. The clonotype comes from a human donor with non-small cell lung cancer. The CDR3 DNA is TGTGCCAGTACGGACAGGGTGGACTCCGGGGAGCTGTTTTTT. Translated: CASTDRVDSGELFF.